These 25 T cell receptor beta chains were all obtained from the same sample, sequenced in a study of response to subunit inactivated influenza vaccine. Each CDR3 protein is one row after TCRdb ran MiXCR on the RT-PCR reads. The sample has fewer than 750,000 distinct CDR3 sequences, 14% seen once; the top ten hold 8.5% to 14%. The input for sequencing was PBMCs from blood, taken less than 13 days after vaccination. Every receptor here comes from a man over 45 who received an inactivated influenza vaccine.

The CDR3 sequence: CASSQDIGAYEQYF. In DNA form, the CDR3 reads TGTGCCAGCAGCCAAGATATAGGGGCTTACGAGCAGTACTTC. V gene TRBV4-2 combines with J gene TRBJ2-7, with D tentatively TRBD1 (5 bases). This CDR3 is built from 14 residues. V shed 0 bases and J shed 4 bases, with 10 bases lying between them. Germline CDR1 LGHNA, CDR2 YNFKEQ.

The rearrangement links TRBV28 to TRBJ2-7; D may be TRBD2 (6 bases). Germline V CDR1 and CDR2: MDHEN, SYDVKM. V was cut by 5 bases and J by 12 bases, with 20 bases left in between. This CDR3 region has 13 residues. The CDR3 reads CASSANPGASSYF. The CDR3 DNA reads TGTGCCAGCAGTGCCAATCCGGGAGCTAGCTCGTACTTC.

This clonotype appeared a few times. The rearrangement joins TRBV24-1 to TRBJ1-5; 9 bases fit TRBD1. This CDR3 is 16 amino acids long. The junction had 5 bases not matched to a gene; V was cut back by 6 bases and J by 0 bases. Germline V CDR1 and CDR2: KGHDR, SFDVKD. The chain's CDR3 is CATSTGQGYSNQPQHF. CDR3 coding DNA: TGTGCCACCAGTACGGGACAGGGATATAGCAATCAGCCCCAGCATTTT.

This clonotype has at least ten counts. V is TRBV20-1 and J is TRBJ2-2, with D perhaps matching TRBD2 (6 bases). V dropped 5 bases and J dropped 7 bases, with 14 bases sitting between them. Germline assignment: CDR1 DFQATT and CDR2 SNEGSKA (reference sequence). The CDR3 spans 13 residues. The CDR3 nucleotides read TGCAGTGCTCGCTCTCAGGGAGGCGGGGAGCTGTTTTTT. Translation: CSARSQGGGELFF.

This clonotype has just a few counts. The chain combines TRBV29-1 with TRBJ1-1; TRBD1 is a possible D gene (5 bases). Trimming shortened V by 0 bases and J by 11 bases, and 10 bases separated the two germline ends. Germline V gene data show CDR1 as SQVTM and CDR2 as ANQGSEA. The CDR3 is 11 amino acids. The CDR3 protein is CSVEDRVVAFF. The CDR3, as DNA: TGCAGCGTTGAAGACAGGGTGGTTGCTTTCTTT.

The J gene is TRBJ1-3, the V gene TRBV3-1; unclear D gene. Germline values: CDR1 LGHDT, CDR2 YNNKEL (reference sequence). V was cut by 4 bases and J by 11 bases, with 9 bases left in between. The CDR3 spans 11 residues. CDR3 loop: CASSLMGSIYF. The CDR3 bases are TGTGCCAGCAGCCTGATGGGGTCCATATATTTT.

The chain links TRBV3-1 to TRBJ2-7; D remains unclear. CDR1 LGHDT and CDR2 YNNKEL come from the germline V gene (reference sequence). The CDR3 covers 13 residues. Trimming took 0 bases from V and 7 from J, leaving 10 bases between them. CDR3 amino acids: CASSQDPGREQYF. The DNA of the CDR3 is TGTGCCAGCAGCCAAGATCCAGGAAGAGAGCAGTACTTC.

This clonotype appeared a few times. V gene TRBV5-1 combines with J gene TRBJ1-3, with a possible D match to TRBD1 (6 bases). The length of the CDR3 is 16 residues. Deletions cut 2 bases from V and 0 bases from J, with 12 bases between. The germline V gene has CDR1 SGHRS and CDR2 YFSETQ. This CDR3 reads CASSFVQGGSGNTIYF. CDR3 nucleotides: TGCGCCAGCAGCTTTGTACAGGGTGGCTCTGGAAACACCATATATTTT. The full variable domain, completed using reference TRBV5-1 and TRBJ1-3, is KAGVTQTPRYLIKTRGQQVTLSCSPISGHRSVSWYQQTPGQGLQFLFEYFSETQRNKGNFPGRFSGRQFSNSRSEMNVSTLELGDSALYLCASSFVQGGSGNTIYFGEGSWLTVV.

CDR3 coding DNA: TGTGCCAGCAGTAGTAACAGTGGGGTTGAGACCCAGTACTTC. Translation gives CASSSNSGVETQYF. This sequence joins TRBV25-1 and TRBJ2-5; D remains ambiguous. V was clipped by 5 bases and J by 5 bases, with 15 bases between them. The CDR3 totals 14 residues. The germline V gene has CDR1 MGHDK and CDR2 SYGVNS.

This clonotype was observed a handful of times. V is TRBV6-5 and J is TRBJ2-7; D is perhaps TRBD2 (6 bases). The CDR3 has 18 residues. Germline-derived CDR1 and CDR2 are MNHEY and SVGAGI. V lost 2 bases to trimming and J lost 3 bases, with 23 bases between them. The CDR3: CASSYPVSSVAAHYEQYF. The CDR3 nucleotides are TGTGCCAGCAGTTACCCCGTGTCGTCGGTAGCGGCTCACTACGAGCAGTACTTC.

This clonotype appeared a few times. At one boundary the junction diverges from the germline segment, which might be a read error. CDR3 in amino acids: CSTPLGGPNTEVFF. The CDR3, as DNA: TGCAGTACCCCCCTAGGGGGACCGAACACTGAAGTTTTCTTT. This chain uses TRBV20-1 with TRBJ1-1; weak D call: TRBD1 (6 bases). The CDR3 is made up of 14 amino acids. Looked up from germline, CDR1 is DFQATT and CDR2 is SNEGSKA (reference sequence).

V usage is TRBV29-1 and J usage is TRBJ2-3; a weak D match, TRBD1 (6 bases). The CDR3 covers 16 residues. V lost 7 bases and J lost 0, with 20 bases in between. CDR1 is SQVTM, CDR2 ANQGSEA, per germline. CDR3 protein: CSDLLSTGISTDTQYF. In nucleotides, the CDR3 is TGCAGCGACCTATTGTCAACAGGGATTAGCACAGATACGCAGTATTTT.

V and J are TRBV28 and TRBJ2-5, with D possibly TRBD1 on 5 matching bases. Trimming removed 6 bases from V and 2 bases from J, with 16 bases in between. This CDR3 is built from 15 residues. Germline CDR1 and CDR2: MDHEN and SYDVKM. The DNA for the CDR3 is TGTGCCAGCAGCCACAGGACGCGAGTACAAGAGACCCAGTACTTC. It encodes CASSHRTRVQETQYF.

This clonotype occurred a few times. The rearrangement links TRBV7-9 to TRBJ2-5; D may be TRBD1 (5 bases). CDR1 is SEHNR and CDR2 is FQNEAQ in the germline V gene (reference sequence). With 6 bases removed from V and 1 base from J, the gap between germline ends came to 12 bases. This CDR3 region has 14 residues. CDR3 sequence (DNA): TGTGCCAGCAGGGGGATAGGGGCCCAAGAGACCCAGTACTTC. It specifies CASRGIGAQETQYF. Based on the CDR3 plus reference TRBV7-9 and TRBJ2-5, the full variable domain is DTGVSQNPRHKITKRGQNVTFRCDPISEHNRLYWYRQTLGQGPEFLTYFQNEAQLEKSRLLSDRFSAERPKGSFSTLEIQRTEQGDSAMYLCASRGIGAQETQYFGPGTRLLVL.

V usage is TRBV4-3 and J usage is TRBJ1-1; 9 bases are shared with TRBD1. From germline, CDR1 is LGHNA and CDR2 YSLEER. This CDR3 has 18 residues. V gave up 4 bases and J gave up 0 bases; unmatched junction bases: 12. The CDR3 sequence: CASSLDLYRTGVNTEAFF. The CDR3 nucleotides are TGCGCCAGCAGCCTTGACCTGTACCGGACAGGGGTGAACACTGAAGCTTTCTTT.

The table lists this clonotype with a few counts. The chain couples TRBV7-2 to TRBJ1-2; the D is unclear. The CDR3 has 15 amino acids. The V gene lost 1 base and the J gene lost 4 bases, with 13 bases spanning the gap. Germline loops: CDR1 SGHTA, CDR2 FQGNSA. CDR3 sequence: CASSLGGGPAYGYTF. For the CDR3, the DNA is TGTGCCAGCAGCTTAGGAGGCGGACCTGCCTATGGCTACACCTTC.

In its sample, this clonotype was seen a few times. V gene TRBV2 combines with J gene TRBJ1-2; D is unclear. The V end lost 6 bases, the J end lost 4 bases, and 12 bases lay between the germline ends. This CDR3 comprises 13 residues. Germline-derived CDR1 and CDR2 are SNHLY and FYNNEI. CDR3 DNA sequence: TGTGCCAGCAGCGGAGGACTGATCTATGGCTACACCTTC. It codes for CASSGGLIYGYTF.

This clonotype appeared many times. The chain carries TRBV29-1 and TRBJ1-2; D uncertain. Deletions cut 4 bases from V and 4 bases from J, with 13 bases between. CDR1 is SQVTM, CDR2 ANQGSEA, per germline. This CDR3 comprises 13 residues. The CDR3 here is CSVVGRLSYGYTF. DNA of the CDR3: TGCAGCGTTGTGGGTCGGTTGAGCTATGGCTACACCTTC.

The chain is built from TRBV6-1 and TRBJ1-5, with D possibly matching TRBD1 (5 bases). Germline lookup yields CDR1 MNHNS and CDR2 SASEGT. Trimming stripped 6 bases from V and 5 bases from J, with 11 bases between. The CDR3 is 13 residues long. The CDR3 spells CASRKDTYQPQHF. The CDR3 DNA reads TGTGCCAGCAGGAAGGACACCTATCAGCCCCAGCATTTT.

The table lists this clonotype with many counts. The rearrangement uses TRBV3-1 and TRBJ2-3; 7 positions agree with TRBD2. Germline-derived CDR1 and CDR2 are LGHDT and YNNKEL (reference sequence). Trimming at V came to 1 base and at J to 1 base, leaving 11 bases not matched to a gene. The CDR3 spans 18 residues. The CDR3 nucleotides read TGTGCCAGCAGCCAAGGATGGGGGGGTTGGGGCCGCACAGATACGCAGTATTTT. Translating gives CASSQGWGGWGRTDTQYF.

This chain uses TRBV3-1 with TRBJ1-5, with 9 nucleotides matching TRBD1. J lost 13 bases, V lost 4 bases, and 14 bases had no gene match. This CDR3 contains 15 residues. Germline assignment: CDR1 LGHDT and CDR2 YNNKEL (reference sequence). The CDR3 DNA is TGTGCCAGCAGCCCACATCCCGGGACAGGGAGCGAGCAGCATTTT. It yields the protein CASSPHPGTGSEQHF.

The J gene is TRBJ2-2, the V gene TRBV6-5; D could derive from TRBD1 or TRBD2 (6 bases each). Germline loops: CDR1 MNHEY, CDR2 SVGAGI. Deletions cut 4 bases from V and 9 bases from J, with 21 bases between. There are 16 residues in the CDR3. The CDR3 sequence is CASSLNSGQKSRELFF. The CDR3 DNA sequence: TGTGCCAGCAGTTTAAATAGCGGACAGAAGTCCCGGGAGCTGTTTTTT.

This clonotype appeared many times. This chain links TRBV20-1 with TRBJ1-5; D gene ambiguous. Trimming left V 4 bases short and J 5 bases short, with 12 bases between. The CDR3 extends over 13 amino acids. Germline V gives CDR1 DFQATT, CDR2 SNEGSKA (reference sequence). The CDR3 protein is CSAILVRDQPQHF. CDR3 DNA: TGCAGTGCTATTCTGGTTAGGGATCAGCCCCAGCATTTT.

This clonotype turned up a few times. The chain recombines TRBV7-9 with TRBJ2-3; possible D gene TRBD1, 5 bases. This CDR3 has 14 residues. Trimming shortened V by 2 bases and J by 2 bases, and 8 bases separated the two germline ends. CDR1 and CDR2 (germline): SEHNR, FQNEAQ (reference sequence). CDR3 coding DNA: TGTGCCAGCAGCTTAACAGGTTACACAGATACGCAGTATTTT. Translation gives CASSLTGYTDTQYF.

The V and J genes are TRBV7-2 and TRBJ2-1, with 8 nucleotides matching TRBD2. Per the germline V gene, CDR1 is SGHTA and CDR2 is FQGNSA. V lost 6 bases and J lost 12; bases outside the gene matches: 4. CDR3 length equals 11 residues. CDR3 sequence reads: CASSSSGLQFF. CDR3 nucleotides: TGTGCCAGCAGTTCTAGCGGGTTGCAGTTCTTC. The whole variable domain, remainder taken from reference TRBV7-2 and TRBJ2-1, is GAGVSQSPSNKVTEKGKDVELRCDPISGHTALYWYRQSLGQGLEFLIYFQGNSAPDKSGLPSDRFSAERTGGSVSTLTIQRTQQEDSAVYLCASSSSGLQFFGPGTRLTVL.